A single sample gave rise to the 12 T cell receptor beta chains below, sequenced in a study of monozygotic twins with inflammatory bowel disease. TCRdb re-called the 5' RACE reads and gives one entry per CDR3 protein, without DNA. This table lists 350,000 to 400,000 distinct CDR3 sequences. Input material: blood. These receptors originate from a human donor with ulcerative colitis or Crohn's disease, or a healthy co-twin of an affected twin (not recorded which).

The chain links TRBV18 to TRBJ2-3; TCRdb lists TRBD1, though no DNA is available to test this call. Germline V lookup: CDR1 KGHSH, CDR2 LQKENI. The CDR3 is 16 residues long. The CDR3 here is CASSPLGLGAADTQYF. The complete variable domain, with remaining parts taken from reference TRBV18 and TRBJ2-3, reads NAGVMQNPRHLVRRRGQEARLRCSPMKGHSHVYWYRQLPEEGLKFMVYLQKENIIDESGMPKERFSAEFPKEGPSILRIQQVVRGDSAAYFCASSPLGLGAADTQYFGPGTRLTVL.

The V call is TRBV20-1, the J call TRBJ2-7; the D call of TRBD1 rests on TCRdb alone, since no DNA is present to check it. Germline-derived CDR1 and CDR2 are DFQATT and SNEGSKA (reference sequence). The CDR3 is 13 residues long. The CDR3 here is CSAVRQPTYEQYF.

The rearrangement joins TRBV28 to TRBJ2-1; the D call of TRBD2 rests on TCRdb alone, since no DNA is present to check it. This CDR3 contains 14 residues. Germline-derived CDR1 and CDR2 are MDHEN and SYDVKM. CDR3 sequence: CASRKLAGYNEQFF.

The chain carries TRBV5-1 and TRBJ2-5; there is no DNA to check the TCRdb D call of TRBD1. The germline V gene has CDR1 SGHRS and CDR2 YFSETQ. The CDR3 loop spans 14 amino acids. The CDR3 protein is CASSSTGNQETQYF.

The V gene is TRBV28, the J gene TRBJ1-1; without DNA, the TCRdb call of TRBD1 cannot be checked. This CDR3 is built from 15 residues. Germline V lookup: CDR1 MDHEN, CDR2 SYDVKM. The CDR3 spells CASSPLGTGNTEAFF.

The rearrangement joins TRBV5-1 to TRBJ2-5; TCRdb's D call of TRBD1 is untestable without DNA. The CDR3 length is 14 residues. Germline lookup yields CDR1 SGHRS and CDR2 YFSETQ. This CDR3 is CASSLWAGEETQYF.

The rearrangement joins TRBV7-7 to TRBJ2-2; TCRdb lists TRBD1, though no DNA is available to test this call. This CDR3 comprises 17 residues. Germline V gene lookup returns CDR1 SSHAT and CDR2 FNYEAQ (reference sequence). CDR3 sequence: CASSFSPASGSTGELFF.

This chain joins TRBV18 and TRBJ2-3; TCRdb designates TRBD2, a call that cannot be tested without DNA. This CDR3 comprises 12 residues. CDR1 and CDR2 (germline): KGHSH, LQKENI. The CDR3 reads CASSPQAGTQYF.

This rearrangement joins TRBV27 to TRBJ2-1; TCRdb indicates TRBD1, and absent DNA this call remains unverified. Per germline, CDR1 MNHEY and CDR2 SMNVEV (reference sequence). This CDR3 region has 17 residues. This CDR3 reads CASSLSFPGQGYNEQFF.

The rearrangement joins TRBV6-5 to TRBJ2-7; TCRdb names TRBD2, which stays unverified in the absence of DNA. The CDR3 spans 13 residues. Looked up from germline, CDR1 is MNHEY and CDR2 is SVGAGI. The CDR3 reads CASGRGISYEQYF.

This chain joins TRBV12-3 or TRBV12-4 and TRBJ1-2; TCRdb's D gene call, TRBD1, goes unchecked for lack of DNA. This CDR3 contains 13 residues. The CDR3 loop reads CASNQGVLYGYTF.

The chain joins TRBV16 to TRBJ2-7; the TCRdb D gene call, TRBD1, has no DNA to confirm it. This CDR3 comprises 13 residues. Germline V CDR1 and CDR2: KGHSY, FQNENV. CDR3 sequence: CASSQSDSYEQYF.